This T cell receptor (beta chain) was obtained from a study of monozygotic twins with inflammatory bowel disease. cDNA for each sample came from eight separate reactions. TCRdb re-called the 5' RACE reads and catalogs CDR3 proteins one per entry, DNA excluded. This table lists about 300,000 distinct CDR3 sequences. Regarding the study as a whole: IBD patients share fewer clonotypes with other people than healthy twins do, especially with disease activity. By inverse Simpson index, TCRbeta diversity was lower in IBD patients than in healthy co-twins. Separate T cell subtypes could not be resolved from one another.

For this clonotype: As yet, its antigen is unknown.

Germline V gene lookup returns CDR1 SGHRS and CDR2 YFSETQ. This CDR3 is built from 14 residues. Sequencing was carried out using blood. The sequence came from a human donor with ulcerative colitis or Crohn's disease, or a healthy co-twin of an affected twin (not recorded which). This chain connects TRBV5-1 to TRBJ2-3. The CDR3 loop is CASSFAGSTDTQYF.